The 19 T cell receptor beta chains below come from one sample, sequenced in a study of cytomegalovirus exposure and HLA in healthy donors. 13 Jbeta primers and 60 Vbeta primers were used for the PCR. Using immunoSEQ multiplex PCR, the repertoire was profiled, and TCRdb retains in-frame clones only, with some absent. Here the sample spans about 160,000 clones, about 88% being singletons. The sequenced sample was PBMCs. All receptors derive from a woman under 30 in good health and CMV-seronegative.

The chain is built from TRBV5-5 and TRBJ1-2, with 7 nucleotides matching TRBD1. CDR1 and CDR2 from the germline V gene are SGHKS and YYEKEE (reference sequence). CDR3 length: 15 amino acids. V shed 4 bases and J 0 bases; nucleotides not matched to a gene: 6. The CDR3: CASSRDSLTNYGYTF. CDR3 nucleotides: TGTGCCAGCAGCCGGGACAGCCTTACTAACTATGGCTACACCTTC.

The J gene is TRBJ2-3, the V gene TRBV28; perhaps TRBD1 as D (5 bases). Trimming left V 4 bases short and J 5 bases short, with 13 bases between. This CDR3 region has 14 residues. The germline V gene encodes CDR1 MDHEN and CDR2 SYDVKM. This CDR3 is CASSSPSTVDTQYF. DNA of the CDR3: TGTGCCAGCAGTTCCCCATCGACAGTAGATACGCAGTATTTT. Variable domain in full (rest from reference TRBV28 and TRBJ2-3): DVKVTQSSRYLVKRTGEKVFLECVQDMDHENMFWYRQDPGLGLRLIYFSYDVKMKEKGDIPEGYSVSREKKERFSLILESASTNQTSMYLCASSSPSTVDTQYFGPGTRLTVL.

J is TRBJ2-7 and V is TRBV2, with TRBD1 identical over 7 bases. The CDR3 runs 17 residues. CDR1 is SNHLY, CDR2 FYNNEI, per germline. After removal of 6 bases from V and 2 bases from J, the junction contained 16 bases not matched to a gene. In nucleotides, the CDR3 is TGTGCCAGCAGCCCGAAGGGGGCCCCCAGTGGGGCCTACGAGCAGTACTTC. Translating it yields CASSPKGAPSGAYEQYF.

The gene calls are TRBV6-5 and TRBJ2-7; tentative D call: TRBD2 (6 bases). From germline, CDR1 is MNHEY and CDR2 SVGAGI. V lost 5 bases to trimming and J lost 0 bases, with 11 bases between them. The CDR3 contains 14 residues. This CDR3 reads CASSRGEISYEQYF. CDR3 DNA sequence: TGTGCCAGCAGTCGCGGGGAAATCTCCTACGAGCAGTACTTC.

The chain employs TRBV6-5 and TRBJ2-5; 10 nucleotides line up with TRBD2. The CDR3 spans 15 residues. With V trimmed by 6 bases and J by 1 base, 5 bases remained unmatched. Germline assignment: CDR1 MNHEY and CDR2 SVGAGI. In DNA, the CDR3 is TGTGCCAGCAGATTAGCGGGGGGTTCCCAAGAGACCCAGTACTTC. Translated, it gives CASRLAGGSQETQYF.

V gene TRBV10-3 combines with J gene TRBJ1-6; 9 nucleotides match TRBD1. There are 16 residues in the CDR3. The V and J ends lost 2 bases and 7 bases, in that order; junction bases with no gene match: 6. Germline V lookup: CDR1 ENHRY, CDR2 SYGVKD. CDR3 in amino acids: CAISEPTGGGNSPLHF. The CDR3 region has the DNA TGTGCCATCAGTGAGCCCACAGGGGGCGGGAATTCACCCCTCCACTTT.

J is TRBJ2-3 and V is TRBV6-1, with D tentatively TRBD2 (5 bases). V lost 5 bases and J lost 4, with 16 bases in between. CDR1 and CDR2 (germline): MNHNS, SASEGT. The CDR3 runs to 15 residues. Here the CDR3 DNA reads TGTGCCAGCAGTCCTCCCGAGGACTTCTCAGATACGCAGTATTTT. As protein: CASSPPEDFSDTQYF.

The J gene is TRBJ1-6, the V gene TRBV6-1, with D unclear. V lost 1 base to trimming and J lost 6 bases, with 10 bases between them. Germline CDR1 reads MNHNS; CDR2 reads SASEGT. The CDR3 contains 15 residues. The CDR3 reads CASSEEVAGNSPLHF. CDR3 sequence (DNA): TGTGCCAGCAGTGAAGAAGTTGCCGGTAATTCACCCCTCCACTTT.

This chain uses TRBV2 with TRBJ2-7; tentative D call: TRBD1 (8 bases). Germline V gene data show CDR1 as SNHLY and CDR2 as FYNNEI. V lost 8 bases and J lost 7, with 30 bases in between. This CDR3 region has 17 residues. The CDR3, as DNA: TGTGCCAGCGCCACAGGGGGGGACTCCTATTGGGCTGGGGAGCAGTACTTC. It codes for CASATGGDSYWAGEQYF.

The V gene is TRBV19, the J gene TRBJ1-1; TRBD1 matches at 7 bases. Trimming removed 4 bases from V and 11 bases from J; junction bases left unmatched: 10. The CDR3 runs 13 residues. Germline loops: CDR1 LNHDA, CDR2 SQIVND (reference sequence). CDR3 region: CASSKGGRGAAFF. In DNA form, the CDR3 reads TGTGCCAGTAGTAAAGGGGGCAGGGGCGCGGCTTTCTTT.

This clone appeared a few times. The chain combines TRBV6-1 with TRBJ1-1; a possible D gene is TRBD1 (5 bases). The CDR3 covers 13 residues. Germline loops: CDR1 MNHNS, CDR2 SASEGT. V shed 11 bases and J shed 1 base, with 14 bases lying between them. CDR3 sequence reads: CASQVQENTEAFF. CDR3 bases: TGTGCCTCACAGGTACAGGAGAACACTGAAGCTTTCTTT.

V usage is TRBV5-1 and J usage is TRBJ2-7; 7 bases line up with TRBD2. Germline loops: CDR1 SGHRS, CDR2 YFSETQ. V was clipped by 4 bases and J by 6 bases; unmatched bases: 13. The CDR3 is 15 amino acids. CDR3 amino acids: CASSLDGTGRFEQYF. The CDR3 region has the DNA TGCGCCAGCAGCCTGGACGGGACCGGGAGGTTCGAGCAGTACTTC.

The chain is built from TRBV25-1 and TRBJ2-2, with a tentative D call TRBD1 (5 bases). This CDR3 is 16 amino acids long. From germline, CDR1 is MGHDK and CDR2 SYGVNS. V was pared by 0 bases and J by 9 bases, with 17 bases between. CDR3 protein: CASSEYPPGQGWELFF. CDR3 nucleotides: TGTGCCAGCAGTGAATATCCCCCCGGGCAGGGCTGGGAGCTGTTTTTT.

This chain joins TRBV28 and TRBJ1-1; D remains ambiguous. The CDR3 has 12 amino acids. Germline CDR1 is MDHEN and CDR2 is SYDVKM. Trimming removed 7 bases at V and 9 bases at J, with 15 bases between. The CDR3 sequence: CASNSRVSKAFF. The CDR3, as DNA: TGTGCCAGCAACTCACGGGTTTCGAAAGCTTTCTTT.

This clone was counted a few times. The chain joins TRBV29-1 to TRBJ1-2, with unresolved D. V lost 7 bases, J lost 4 bases, and 16 bases lay in between. The CDR3 contains 13 residues. Germline V lookup: CDR1 SQVTM, CDR2 ANQGSEA. CDR3 in amino acids: CSGAPRSGYGYTF. CDR3 in DNA: TGCAGCGGCGCCCCCCGCAGCGGCTATGGCTACACCTTC.

The chain is built from TRBV21-1 and TRBJ2-7; TRBD1 was called by the table and not checked on the DNA. TRBV21-1 is a pseudogene. The CDR3 totals 15 residues. The CDR3 nucleotides are TGTGCCAGCAGCAAAGCCAGGGAAGCTTCGGGCGAGCAGTACTTC. Amino acid sequence: CASSKAREASGEQYF.

CDR3 amino acids: CASSFRRWDQPQHF. The CDR3 DNA reads TGTGCCAGCAGTTTCCGCAGGTGGGATCAGCCCCAGCATTTT. This chain joins TRBV27 and TRBJ1-5; D call uncertain. Trimming shortened V by 3 bases and J by 5 bases, and 11 bases separated the two germline ends. The CDR3 runs 14 residues. Germline CDR1 reads MNHEY; CDR2 reads SMNVEV (reference sequence).

The J gene is TRBJ2-7, the V gene TRBV5-1; tentative D call: TRBD1 (6 bases). With 2 bases removed from V and 6 bases from J, the gap between germline ends came to 15 bases. The V gene's germline CDR1 is SGHRS and CDR2 YFSETQ. This CDR3 has 14 amino acids. For the CDR3, the DNA is TGCGCCAGCAGCTTTGGGGCAGGGGCTGGCGAGCAGTACTTC. This codes for CASSFGAGAGEQYF. The full variable domain, with the rest looked up from reference TRBV5-1 and TRBJ2-7, is KAGVTQTPRYLIKTRGQQVTLSCSPISGHRSVSWYQQTPGQGLQFLFEYFSETQRNKGNFPGRFSGRQFSNSRSEMNVSTLELGDSALYLCASSFGAGAGEQYFGPGTRLTVT.

The chain is built from TRBV11-3 and TRBJ2-5; the D gene is possibly TRBD1 (5 bases). The V gene lost 2 bases and the J gene lost 4 bases, with 11 bases spanning the gap. CDR3 size: 14 residues. Germline CDR1 reads SGHNT; CDR2 reads YENEEA. The CDR3 region has the DNA TGTGCCAGCAGCTTAAACAGGTGGTCAGAGACCCAGTACTTC. It is translated as CASSLNRWSETQYF.